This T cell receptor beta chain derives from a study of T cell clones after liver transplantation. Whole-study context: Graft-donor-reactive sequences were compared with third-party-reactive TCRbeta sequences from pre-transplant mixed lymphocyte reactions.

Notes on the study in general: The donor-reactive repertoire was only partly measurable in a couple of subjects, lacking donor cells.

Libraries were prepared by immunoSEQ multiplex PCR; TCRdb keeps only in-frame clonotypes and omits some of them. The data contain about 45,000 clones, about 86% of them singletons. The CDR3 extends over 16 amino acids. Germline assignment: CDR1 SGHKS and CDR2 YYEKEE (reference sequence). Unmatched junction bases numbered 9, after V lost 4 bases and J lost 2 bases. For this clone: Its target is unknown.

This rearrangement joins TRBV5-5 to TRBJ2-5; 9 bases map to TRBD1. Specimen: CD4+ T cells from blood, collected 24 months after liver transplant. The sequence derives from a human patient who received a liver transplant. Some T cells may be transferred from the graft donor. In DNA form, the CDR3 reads TGTGCCAGCAGCCTCTCCGGGACAGGGTCTCAAGAGACCCAGTACTTC. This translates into CASSLSGTGSQETQYF.